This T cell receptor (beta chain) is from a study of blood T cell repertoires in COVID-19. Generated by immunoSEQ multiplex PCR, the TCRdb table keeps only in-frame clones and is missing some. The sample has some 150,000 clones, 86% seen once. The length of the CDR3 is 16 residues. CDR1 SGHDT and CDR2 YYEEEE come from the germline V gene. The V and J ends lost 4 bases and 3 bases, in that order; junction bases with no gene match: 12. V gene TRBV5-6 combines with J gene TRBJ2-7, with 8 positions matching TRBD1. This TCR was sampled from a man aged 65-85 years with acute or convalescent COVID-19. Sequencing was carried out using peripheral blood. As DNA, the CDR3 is TGTGCCAGCAGCCCTTTTCGACCCGACAGGGGCTACGAGCAGTACTTC. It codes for CASSPFRPDRGYEQYF. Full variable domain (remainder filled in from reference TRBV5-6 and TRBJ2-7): DAGVTQSPTHLIKTRGQQVTLRCSPKSGHDTVSWYQQALGQGPQFIFQYYEEEERQRGNFPDRFSGHQFPNYSSELNVNALLLGDSALYLCASSPFRPDRGYEQYFGPGTRLTVT.